This entry features one T cell receptor beta chain sequence. The target of this receptor is not known. Base-call qualities are not available, and no considerably larger clone is one nucleotide away. The data belong to a study of T cell responses to AZD1222 COVID-19 vaccine (dated by TCRdb to the early 2020s). At the level of the whole study: TCR sequencing was performed for about 250 trial participants, of whom some 200 were given two doses of AZD1222 and around 25 were given two doses of MenACWY control vaccine. Enrollment into the trials was organized by age into subgroups of 18-55, 56-69 and 70-plus years, and those subgroups contained 148, 28 and 57 TCR-sequenced participants, respectively.

The CDR3 regions of human TCRbeta chains were analyzed by immunosequencing. Under the source paper's analysis protocol: Repertoire TCRs were matched against a reference library of SARS-CoV-2-specific TCRs generated with the MIRA antigen-specificity platform. Breadth was defined as the fraction of unique TCRs that were SARS-CoV-2-associated. Depth was defined as the fraction of total T cells that were SARS-CoV-2-associated. Each spike-specific TCR was assigned to its reactive spike region and to a CD4 or CD8 class using the MIRA data. Log10-transformed breadth and depth values were compared by one-way ANOVA with Sidak's multiple comparisons tests. TCRdb took this table from immuneACCESS and kept in-frame rearrangements with V and J called. Such tables lack part of the clones; where checked against another copy, unresolved V genes explain under half of the gap, and the rest is unexplained. For V, J and clone size, that table is used; D and trimming come from the DNA. This sample lists just under 150,000 clones; around 84% were detected once. Jointly, the top ten make up around 5.1% of the sample.

The CDR3 runs 17 residues from the cysteine to the phenylalanine. Only the CDR3 DNA stays, 51 bases, in frame from base 1. Taken from the germline V gene, the CDR1 and CDR2 loops are LGHNA and YNFKEQ. The trim is 0 bases for V and 7 bases for J, with a gap of 19 bases between the germline ends. The time point label on this specimen signifies: about 28 days (+/-7) after the second vaccine dose. Because spike-specific TCR depth and breadth did not differ between the two schedules, AZD1222 recipients who got a second dose at roughly 4 weeks were pooled with those who got a second dose at roughly 12 weeks. Vaccinee samples came from UK trials COV001 and COV002, including a single-blind randomized controlled phase 2/3 trial of AZD1222 (ChAdOx1 nCoV-19) in healthy adults. For TCRbeta chain sequencing, PBMC samples from trial participants were taken at day 0 and at day 28 after the second dose. General findings and caveats noted by the study authors: After two AZD1222 doses, spike-specific TCR breadth and depth were significantly higher than at day 0 and than in MenACWY recipients. Because no day 14 peak-response samples were available, repertoires were characterized only after the peak T cell response. Conclusions about previously exposed vaccinees were limited because only five to seven AZD1222 recipients were SARS-CoV-2 seropositive at baseline. Epitopes outside the regions mutated in the B.1.351 and B.1.1.7 variants were reportedly recognized by nearly half of the unique spike-specific TCRs. The 56-69-year group was small, and its depth increase did not reach significance, likely because of low power. Most participants were white British and females outnumbered males, and the authors suggested that clonal diversity may have been underestimated. Vaccine-associated CD4 TCRs spanned the whole spike protein, with dominant responses in regions 160-218 and 743-854.

The TCR originated in an adult who received the AZD1222 COVID-19 vaccine. Sequenced here: peripheral blood, sampled 28 days after the second AZD1222 dose. The chain employs TRBV4-2 and TRBJ1-5; the D gene is not confidently resolved. CDR3 reads: CASSQESGQRTGQPQHF. The DNA sequence reads TGTGCCAGCAGCCAAGAATCTGGGCAGAGAACGGGGCAGCCCCAGCATTTT.